Listed below are T cell receptor beta chains from one sample, sequenced in a study of early T cells in non-severe SARS-CoV-2 infection. Each CDR3 protein gets one entry after TCRdb re-called the 5' RACE reads with MiXCR. The profile shows approximately 40,000 distinct CDR3 sequences, around 6.3% of them singletons. The specimen comprised whole blood, sampled at baseline. All receptors derive from an adult who was a healthcare worker with PCR-confirmed SARS-CoV-2 infection or an uninfected control (not recorded which). Both conserved end residues are part of each CDR3. The D gene is left open where the match is weak. Where a row states a size, it is once, few, many or the class of an expanded clone; other rows omit it.

abundance	v_gene	d_gene	j_gene	CDR3aa	CDR3nt
NA	TRBV9	NA	TRBJ2-1	CASSPHTDYNEQFF	TGTGCCAGCAGCCCGCACACCGACTACAATGAGCAGTTCTTC
few	TRBV27	NA	TRBJ2-7	CASSFTSRTYYEQYF	TGTGCCAGCAGTTTTACGTCGCGGACATACTACGAGCAGTACTTC
many	TRBV7-9	NA	TRBJ1-2	CASSLAGDGYTF	TGTGCCAGCAGCTTAGCAGGTGATGGCTACACCTTC
few	TRBV7-9	NA	TRBJ1-3	CASSRKAGPSGNTIYF	TGTGCCAGCAGCCGAAAAGCCGGACCCTCTGGAAACACCATATATTTT
few	TRBV20-1	NA	TRBJ1-2	CSARVLGGRGLTNGYTF	TGCAGTGCTAGAGTTCTCGGCGGACGGGGACTTACCAATGGCTACACCTTC
many	TRBV20-1	NA	TRBJ2-5	CSASRVGETQYF	TGCAGTGCCAGTAGGGTCGGAGAGACCCAGTACTTC
few	TRBV4-1	NA	TRBJ1-4	CASSQEARAATNEKLFF	TGCGCCAGCAGCCAAGAGGCCAGGGCTGCAACTAATGAAAAACTGTTTTTT
many	TRBV9	NA	TRBJ2-3	CASSDNTDTQYF	TGTGCCAGCAGCGACAACACAGATACGCAGTATTTT
many	TRBV6-2/TRBV6-3	NA	TRBJ1-5	CASSQGGGNQPQHF	TGTGCCAGCAGCCAGGGCGGCGGCAATCAGCCCCAGCATTTT
few	TRBV12-3/TRBV12-4	TRBD2	TRBJ2-7	CASSVGTSGGEQYF	TGTGCCAGCAGTGTGGGGACTAGCGGTGGAGAGCAGTACTTC
many	TRBV2	NA	TRBJ2-7	CASRTGGAYEQYF	TGTGCCAGCAGGACCGGGGGAGCCTACGAGCAGTACTTC
many	TRBV6-6	TRBD1	TRBJ2-7	CASSPPGQVDEQYF	TGTGCCAGCAGTCCCCCGGGACAGGTAGACGAGCAGTACTTC
many	TRBV20-1	NA	TRBJ1-2	CSGGQFNYGYTF	TGCAGTGGAGGACAGTTCAACTATGGCTACACCTTC
many	TRBV7-2	NA	TRBJ2-7	CASSLIVDPSHEQYF	TGTGCCAGCAGCTTAATAGTAGATCCCTCCCACGAGCAGTACTTC
NA	TRBV5-1	NA	TRBJ2-7	CASSLEDRYYEQYF	TGCGCCAGCAGCTTGGAGGACAGATACTACGAGCAGTACTTC
NA	TRBV7-2	NA	TRBJ2-5	CASSLGSRQETQYF	TGTGCCAGCAGCTTAGGTAGCCGTCAAGAGACCCAGTACTTC
many	TRBV12-3/TRBV12-4	NA	TRBJ1-1	CASSFGFLTGTEAFF	TGTGCCAGCAGTTTTGGCTTCCTAACGGGGACTGAAGCTTTCTTT
many	TRBV19	TRBD2	TRBJ2-1	CASTLSGALYNEQFF	TGTGCCAGTACCCTCAGCGGGGCGCTCTACAATGAGCAGTTCTTC
many	TRBV20-1	TRBD1	TRBJ2-1	CSATISGTGFGEQFF	TGCAGTGCTACTATCTCCGGGACAGGGTTCGGTGAGCAGTTCTTC
NA	TRBV9	NA	TRBJ2-3	CASSAIASTQYF	TGTGCCAGCAGCGCTATAGCCAGTACGCAGTATTTT
many	TRBV2	TRBD1	TRBJ1-5	CASQSGDRGFSAQHF	TGTGCCAGCCAAAGTGGGGACAGGGGCTTCTCAGCCCAGCATTTT
many	TRBV7-2	NA	TRBJ1-6	CASSSLKAAPLHF	TGTGCCAGCAGCTCCTTGAAGGCCGCACCCCTCCACTTT
many	TRBV20-1	NA	TRBJ2-7	CSARDINSGESYEQYF	TGCAGTGCTAGAGATATAAATTCGGGGGAATCCTACGAGCAGTACTTC
NA	TRBV3-1	TRBD1	TRBJ1-1	CASSFTAGGVEAFF	TGTGCCAGCAGCTTTACCGCAGGGGGTGTAGAAGCTTTCTTT
NA	TRBV20-1	TRBD2	TRBJ2-5	CSARDARGGSSGSLETQYF	TGCAGTGCTAGAGACGCCCGCGGAGGATCTAGCGGGAGTTTAGAGACCCAGTACTTC
many	TRBV9	NA	TRBJ2-5	CASSSMGRLQETQYF	TGTGCCAGCAGCTCTATGGGGCGTCTCCAAGAGACCCAGTACTTC
NA	TRBV12-3/TRBV12-4	TRBD2	TRBJ2-3	CASSGLAGLTDTQYF	TGTGCCAGCAGTGGGCTAGCGGGACTAACAGATACGCAGTATTTT